The rows below give T cell receptor beta chains drawn from one sample of a study of blood T cells in healthy people across ages. TCRdb passed the 5' RACE reads through MiXCR, listing each CDR3 protein once. Counted here are 850,000 or so distinct CDR3 sequences, under 30% occurring once; the ten biggest clones make up approximately 15%. The material sequenced was blood. These receptor sequences come from a woman older than 75 in good health. The CDR3 runs from the conserved cysteine through the conserved F or W. The D gene is left open where the match is weak. Not all rows give a size; the values are once, few, many and, for expanded clones, a class.

J | length | size | D | V | CDR3 | DNA
TRBJ1-5 | 16 | few | . | TRBV6-5 | CASSRSGTGDNQPQHF | TGTGCCAGCAGCCGATCCGGGACGGGAGACAATCAGCCCCAGCATTTT
TRBJ2-5 | 15 | many | . | TRBV20-1 | CSAASGRSLQETQYF | TGCAGTGCTGCCTCGGGACGGAGCCTTCAAGAGACCCAGTACTTC
TRBJ1-2 | 16 | many | . | TRBV6-5 | CASSKGLLTGADGYTF | TGTGCCAGCAGTAAGGGGCTTCTAACTGGGGCCGATGGCTACACCTTC
TRBJ2-1 | 15 | many | TRBD1 | TRBV20-1 | CSARDTGTGGQPMFF | TGCAGTGCTAGAGATACGGGGACAGGGGGCCAGCCTATGTTCTTC
TRBJ2-3 | 12 | many | . | TRBV9 | CASSVGEDTQYF | TGTGCCAGCAGCGTCGGGGAAGATACGCAGTATTTT
TRBJ2-3 | 16 | many | TRBD2 | TRBV7-2 | CASSPGTSGGVVTQYF | TGTGCCAGCAGCCCCGGGACTAGCGGGGGGGTGGTTACGCAGTATTTT
TRBJ2-7 | 23 | . | . | TRBV5-1 | CASSPGYLGPRRSGSERGYEQYF | TGCGCCAGCAGCCCCGGGTATCTGGGCCCTCGAAGGTCTGGCTCCGAGAGGGGCTACGAGCAGTACTTC
TRBJ1-2 | 15 | . | . | TRBV7-2 | CANSLERSGSYGYTF | TGTGCCAACAGCTTAGAACGTAGCGGATCATATGGCTACACCTTC
TRBJ2-1 | 15 | . | TRBD1 | TRBV20-1 | CSARDSGQGRDEQFF | TGCAGTGCTAGAGATTCGGGACAGGGTCGGGATGAGCAGTTCTTC
TRBJ2-2 | 15 | once | . | TRBV9 | CASSPPLTSTGELFF | TGTGCCAGCAGCCCGCCCCTAACGAGCACCGGGGAGCTGTTTTTT
TRBJ2-3 | 13 | few | . | TRBV6-1 | CASIDRNTDTRYF | TGTGCCAGCATTGACCGCAATACAGATACGCGGTATTTT
TRBJ1-2 | 13 | few | . | TRBV5-1 | CASSVTGMDGYTF | TGCGCCAGCAGCGTCACTGGGATGGATGGCTACACCTTC
TRBJ2-5 | 14 | many | TRBD2 | TRBV12-3/TRBV12-4 | CASITSGGRETQYF | TGTGCCAGCATTACTAGCGGGGGGCGAGAGACCCAGTACTTC
TRBJ2-7 | 15 | . | TRBD1 | TRBV10-3 | CAIGNIGTGAGERYF | TGTGCCATTGGGAATATCGGCACAGGGGCTGGAGAGCGGTACTTC
TRBJ2-5 | 14 | many | . | TRBV7-8 | CASSSRLLRTTQYF | TGTGCCAGCAGCTCCCGACTACTCCGGACGACCCAGTACTTC
TRBJ1-5 | 13 | . | . | TRBV12-3/TRBV12-4 | CASSFKSNQPQHF | TGTGCCAGCAGTTTTAAGAGCAATCAGCCCCAGCATTTT
TRBJ2-1 | 14 | . | . | TRBV7-2 | CASSWGMGLNQQFF | TGTGCCAGCAGCTGGGGGATGGGGTTGAATCAGCAGTTCTTC
TRBJ1-1 | 14 | few | . | TRBV20-1 | CSARDRVGHTEAFF | TGCAGTGCTAGAGATCGGGTGGGACACACTGAAGCTTTCTTT
TRBJ2-7 | 19 | medium-sized | . | TRBV7-2 | CASSLPNVSSQGFSYEQYF | TGTGCCAGCAGCTTACCCAATGTCTCGAGCCAGGGTTTCTCCTACGAGCAGTACTTC
TRBJ2-7 | 16 | many | . | TRBV21-1 | CASTRGDRYGGYEQYF | TGTGCCAGCACGCGAGGGGATAGGTATGGGGGCTACGAGCAGTACTTC
TRBJ1-5 | 13 | . | . | TRBV14 | CASSATGIQPQHF | TGTGCCAGCTCCGCCACAGGGATTCAGCCCCAGCATTTT
TRBJ2-5 | 14 | . | TRBD1 | TRBV29-1 | CSVGRGTVTETQYF | TGCAGCGTCGGAAGAGGGACAGTGACAGAGACCCAGTACTTC
TRBJ2-7 | 14 | few | . | TRBV6-4 | CASSQDRDSYEQYF | TGTGCCAGCAGCCAAGATAGGGATTCCTACGAGCAGTACTTC
TRBJ1-6 | 18 | few | TRBD1 | TRBV18 | CASSPRITRDRDNSPLHF | TGTGCCAGCTCACCAAGAATAACCCGGGACAGGGACAATTCACCCCTCCACTTT
TRBJ2-2 | 12 | . | . | TRBV24-1 | CATSEGSGELFF | TGTGCCACCAGTGAGGGATCCGGGGAGCTGTTTTTT
TRBJ1-2 | 14 | . | . | TRBV5-4 | CASSLVGSVYGYTF | TGTGCCAGCAGCTTGGTGGGGTCGGTCTATGGCTACACCTTC
TRBJ1-4 | 14 | many | TRBD1 | TRBV7-4 | CASPPTQGLEKLFF | TGTGCCAGCCCCCCCACACAGGGGCTTGAAAAACTGTTTTTT
TRBJ1-2 | 14 | . | . | TRBV4-2 | CASSQDPQGRGYTF | TGTGCCAGCAGCCAAGATCCGCAGGGCAGAGGCTACACCTTC
TRBJ2-1 | 18 | many | TRBD1 | TRBV27 | CASSVEGIGQGMNNEQFF | TGTGCCAGCAGTGTGGAGGGAATCGGACAGGGAATGAACAATGAGCAGTTCTTC
TRBJ2-6 | 17 | many | . | TRBV6-5 | CASSLQGEGSGANVLTF | TGTGCCAGCAGTTTACAGGGGGAGGGCTCTGGGGCCAACGTCCTGACTTTC
TRBJ1-2 | 13 | many | TRBD1 | TRBV7-9 | CASSERQGYGYTF | TGTGCCAGCAGCGAAAGACAGGGGTATGGCTACACCTTC
TRBJ2-3 | 15 | . | . | TRBV12-3/TRBV12-4 | CASSLGKGWTDTQYF | TGTGCCAGCAGTTTGGGGAAAGGATGGACAGATACGCAGTATTTT
TRBJ2-4 | 14 | . | . | TRBV2 | CASRYASAKNIQYF | TGTGCCAGCCGGTACGCCTCAGCCAAAAACATTCAGTACTTC
TRBJ1-5 | 15 | few | TRBD1 | TRBV6-6 | CASSYLGQGDQPQHF | TGTGCCAGCAGTTACCTGGGACAGGGGGATCAGCCCCAGCATTTT
TRBJ1-1 | 15 | . | . | TRBV14 | CASSQVSRGTTEAFF | TGTGCCAGCAGCCAAGTCTCCCGAGGGACCACTGAAGCTTTCTTT
TRBJ2-2 | 15 | . | TRBD1 | TRBV20-1 | CSASPGQGVTGELFF | TGCAGTGCTAGTCCGGGACAGGGCGTCACCGGGGAGCTGTTTTTT
TRBJ2-4 | 17 | few | . | TRBV19 | CASSIGRGALTKNIQYF | TGTGCCAGTAGTATAGGTCGGGGGGCTTTGACCAAAAACATTCAGTACTTC